Listed below are T cell receptor beta chains from one sample, sequenced in a study of chemoradiotherapy in HPV16-positive cancers. Assay used: immunoSEQ multiplex PCR; TCRdb lists only in-frame clones, some missing. In the table there are some 11,000 clones, 60% to 80% of which are singletons. The specimen was collected from a patient who underwent chemoradiotherapy. These receptor sequences come from a human donor with HPV-associated anogenital cancer. CDR3s include the opening cysteine and the closing phenylalanine or tryptophan. Fields, in order: V gene, J gene, clone size, D gene, CDR3 protein, CDR3 DNA. A D gene is named only where the DNA matches it firmly. Only part of the rows carry a size: once, few, many, or a class if the clone is expanded.

V gene: TRBV5-6; J gene: TRBJ1-2; clone size: NA; D gene: TRBD1; CDR3 protein: CASSLGQGVVYGYTF; CDR3 DNA: TGTGCCAGCAGCCTTGGACAGGGGGTTGTCTATGGCTACACCTTC
V gene: TRBV19; J gene: TRBJ1-3; clone size: NA; D gene: NA; CDR3 protein: CASSIHGADRLAGNGNTIYF; CDR3 DNA: TGTGCCAGTAGTATACATGGAGCGGACCGCCTCGCTGGGAATGGAAACACCATATATTTT
V gene: TRBV9; J gene: TRBJ2-2; clone size: NA; D gene: NA; CDR3 protein: CASSLGGGRNTGELFF; CDR3 DNA: TGTGCCAGCAGCCTTGGAGGGGGGCGCAACACCGGGGAGCTGTTTTTT
V gene: TRBV27; J gene: TRBJ1-2; clone size: NA; D gene: TRBD1; CDR3 protein: CASRTGGQGGYTF; CDR3 DNA: TGTGCCAGTCGAACAGGGGGCCAGGGAGGCTACACCTTC
V gene: TRBV27; J gene: TRBJ2-7; clone size: NA; D gene: NA; CDR3 protein: CASSLRPLGLGHYEQYF; CDR3 DNA: TGTGCCAGCAGTTTACGGCCCCTGGGACTGGGCCACTACGAGCAGTACTTC
V gene: TRBV2; J gene: TRBJ2-7; clone size: NA; D gene: NA; CDR3 protein: CASRGILPLGTHEQYF; CDR3 DNA: TGTGCCAGCAGGGGGATACTCCCGTTAGGGACCCACGAGCAGTACTTC
V gene: TRBV27; J gene: TRBJ1-2; clone size: few; D gene: NA; CDR3 protein: CASSLSVRGYGYTF; CDR3 DNA: TGTGCCAGCAGTTTATCGGTCAGGGGCTATGGCTACACCTTC
V gene: TRBV19; J gene: TRBJ2-1; clone size: NA; D gene: NA; CDR3 protein: CASSPRNNEQFF; CDR3 DNA: TGTGCCAGTAGCCCTCGGAACAATGAGCAGTTCTTC
V gene: TRBV11-1; J gene: TRBJ2-1; clone size: NA; D gene: TRBD1; CDR3 protein: CASSIDRESNEQFF; CDR3 DNA: TGTGCCAGCAGCATTGACAGGGAATCCAATGAGCAGTTCTTC
V gene: TRBV5-6; J gene: TRBJ1-4; clone size: NA; D gene: NA; CDR3 protein: CASSSREKLFF; CDR3 DNA: TGTGCCAGCAGCTCCCGAGAAAAACTGTTTTTT
V gene: TRBV20-1; J gene: TRBJ2-5; clone size: NA; D gene: NA; CDR3 protein: CSLGIQETQYF; CDR3 DNA: TGCAGTCTCGGGATTCAAGAGACCCAGTACTTC
V gene: TRBV2; J gene: TRBJ1-5; clone size: NA; D gene: NA; CDR3 protein: CASSEDGGGSQPQHF; CDR3 DNA: TGTGCCAGCAGTGAAGATGGGGGGGGTAGTCAGCCCCAGCATTTT
V gene: TRBV30; J gene: TRBJ2-4; clone size: NA; D gene: TRBD1; CDR3 protein: CAWSVMGQGVFKAKNIQYF; CDR3 DNA: TGTGCCTGGAGTGTAATGGGACAGGGGGTCTTTAAAGCCAAAAACATTCAGTACTTC
V gene: TRBV5-4; J gene: TRBJ2-1; clone size: few; D gene: TRBD2; CDR3 protein: CASSGGTSDEQFF; CDR3 DNA: TGTGCCAGCAGCGGGGGGACTAGTGATGAGCAGTTCTTC
V gene: TRBV2; J gene: TRBJ2-2; clone size: NA; D gene: NA; CDR3 protein: CASSGGGLYTGELFF; CDR3 DNA: TGTGCCAGCAGTGGGGGAGGACTTTACACCGGGGAGCTGTTTTTT
V gene: TRBV7-3; J gene: TRBJ1-2; clone size: NA; D gene: NA; CDR3 protein: CASSPTASGGYTF; CDR3 DNA: TGTGCCAGCAGCCCGACAGCCTCCGGGGGCTACACCTTC
V gene: TRBV4-2; J gene: TRBJ1-2; clone size: few; D gene: NA; CDR3 protein: CASSQVTGGYTF; CDR3 DNA: TGTGCCAGCAGCCAAGTCACAGGGGGCTACACCTTC
V gene: TRBV7-8; J gene: TRBJ2-1; clone size: NA; D gene: TRBD2; CDR3 protein: CASSLTSGRQFF; CDR3 DNA: TGTGCCAGCAGCTTGACTAGCGGGAGACAGTTCTTC
V gene: TRBV6-6; J gene: TRBJ2-2; clone size: few; D gene: NA; CDR3 protein: CASSRRQVSNTGELFF; CDR3 DNA: TGTGCCAGCAGTCGCCGACAGGTTTCGAACACCGGGGAGCTGTTTTTT
V gene: TRBV6-1; J gene: TRBJ2-7; clone size: NA; D gene: NA; CDR3 protein: CASSHGQYSYEQYF; CDR3 DNA: TGTGCCAGCAGCCATGGACAGTACTCCTACGAGCAGTACTTC
V gene: TRBV7-8; J gene: TRBJ1-2; clone size: NA; D gene: NA; CDR3 protein: CASSLGTNYGYTF; CDR3 DNA: TGTGCCAGCAGCTTAGGCACTAACTATGGCTACACCTTC
V gene: TRBV7-2; J gene: TRBJ2-1; clone size: NA; D gene: TRBD2; CDR3 protein: CASSLRLAGNYNEQFF; CDR3 DNA: TGTGCCAGCAGTTTGAGACTAGCGGGGAACTACAATGAGCAGTTCTTC
V gene: TRBV5-1; J gene: TRBJ2-7; clone size: few; D gene: NA; CDR3 protein: CASSLATGRPYEQYF; CDR3 DNA: TGCGCCAGCAGCTTGGCTACGGGGAGACCCTACGAGCAGTACTTC
V gene: TRBV7-3; J gene: TRBJ2-3; clone size: NA; D gene: TRBD2; CDR3 protein: CASSFLAGDTQYF; CDR3 DNA: TGTGCCAGCAGCTTCCTAGCGGGGGATACGCAGTATTTT
V gene: TRBV9; J gene: TRBJ2-3; clone size: NA; D gene: NA; CDR3 protein: CASSGSGNTDTQYF; CDR3 DNA: TGTGCCAGCAGCGGCAGCGGAAACACAGATACGCAGTATTTT
V gene: TRBV5-5; J gene: TRBJ2-7; clone size: NA; D gene: NA; CDR3 protein: CASSLATNTWSYEQYF; CDR3 DNA: TGTGCCAGCAGCTTGGCGACGAACACCTGGTCCTACGAGCAGTACTTC
V gene: TRBV28; J gene: TRBJ2-1; clone size: NA; D gene: TRBD2; CDR3 protein: CASIPGTSGRDEQFF; CDR3 DNA: TGTGCCAGCATCCCTGGGACTAGCGGGAGAGACGAGCAGTTCTTC
V gene: TRBV18; J gene: TRBJ2-2; clone size: NA; D gene: NA; CDR3 protein: CASSPPGSENTGELFF; CDR3 DNA: TGTGCCAGCTCACCACCGGGCAGCGAGAACACCGGGGAGCTGTTTTTT
V gene: TRBV4-1; J gene: TRBJ2-7; clone size: NA; D gene: TRBD1; CDR3 protein: CASSSVGTGAYEQYF; CDR3 DNA: TGCGCCAGCAGCTCAGTAGGGACAGGGGCCTACGAGCAGTACTTC
V gene: TRBV19; J gene: TRBJ2-2; clone size: NA; D gene: NA; CDR3 protein: CASRNTGELFF; CDR3 DNA: TGTGCCAGTAGAAACACCGGGGAGCTGTTTTTT
V gene: TRBV18; J gene: TRBJ2-3; clone size: NA; D gene: TRBD1; CDR3 protein: CASSTTTGADTQYF; CDR3 DNA: TGTGCCAGCTCAACCACGACAGGGGCAGATACGCAGTATTTT
V gene: TRBV2; J gene: TRBJ1-5; clone size: NA; D gene: NA; CDR3 protein: CASSETSSNQPQHF; CDR3 DNA: TGTGCCAGCAGTGAAACAAGTAGCAATCAGCCCCAGCATTTT
V gene: TRBV7-9; J gene: TRBJ2-2; clone size: few; D gene: TRBD2; CDR3 protein: CASSLAPASGMNTGELFF; CDR3 DNA: TGTGCCAGCAGCTTAGCGCCTGCTAGCGGGATGAACACCGGGGAGCTGTTTTTT
V gene: TRBV21-1; J gene: TRBJ2-1; clone size: NA; D gene: NA; CDR3 protein: CASSKTAFEQFF; CDR3 DNA: TGTGCCAGCAGCAAAACGGCATTTGAGCAGTTCTTC
V gene: TRBV20-1; J gene: TRBJ2-5; clone size: NA; D gene: NA; CDR3 protein: CSAQDQETQYF; CDR3 DNA: TGCAGTGCGCAGGATCAAGAGACCCAGTACTTC
V gene: TRBV5-5; J gene: TRBJ2-5; clone size: NA; D gene: TRBD1; CDR3 protein: CASSLGTGSYQETQYF; CDR3 DNA: TGTGCCAGCAGCTTGGGGACAGGGTCTTACCAAGAGACCCAGTACTTC
V gene: TRBV21-1; J gene: TRBJ1-2; clone size: NA; D gene: NA; CDR3 protein: CASPTGYTF; CDR3 DNA: TGTGCCAGCCCCACGGGCTACACCTTC
V gene: TRBV10-3; J gene: TRBJ1-1; clone size: NA; D gene: NA; CDR3 protein: CAISGGREAFF; CDR3 DNA: TGTGCCATCAGTGGGGGCAGGGAAGCTTTCTTT
V gene: TRBV2; J gene: TRBJ1-5; clone size: NA; D gene: NA; CDR3 protein: CASRGTPPNQPQHF; CDR3 DNA: TGTGCCAGCAGGGGGACACCGCCGAATCAGCCCCAGCATTTT
V gene: TRBV18; J gene: TRBJ2-2; clone size: once; D gene: NA; CDR3 protein: CASSPLGTTTGELFF; CDR3 DNA: TGTGCCAGCTCACCACTAGGGACCACCACCGGGGAGCTGTTTTTT
V gene: TRBV5-4; J gene: TRBJ2-7; clone size: NA; D gene: TRBD2; CDR3 protein: CASSPGLAGGLSHEQYF; CDR3 DNA: TGTGCCAGCAGCCCGGGACTAGCGGGAGGTCTCTCCCACGAGCAGTACTTC
V gene: TRBV2; J gene: TRBJ2-3; clone size: NA; D gene: TRBD1; CDR3 protein: CASTAPGTGGGDTQYF; CDR3 DNA: TGTGCCAGCACCGCCCCCGGGACAGGGGGAGGAGATACGCAGTATTTT
V gene: TRBV29-1; J gene: TRBJ1-5; clone size: NA; D gene: TRBD1; CDR3 protein: CSVGTGDQPQHF; CDR3 DNA: TGCAGCGTGGGAACAGGGGACCAGCCCCAGCATTTT
V gene: TRBV5-1; J gene: TRBJ2-2; clone size: NA; D gene: NA; CDR3 protein: CASSLGGPAGELFF; CDR3 DNA: TGCGCCAGCAGCTTGGGGGGGCCGGCCGGGGAGCTGTTTTTT
V gene: TRBV2; J gene: TRBJ1-2; clone size: few; D gene: TRBD1; CDR3 protein: CASSGTGDGYTF; CDR3 DNA: TGTGCCAGCAGTGGGACAGGGGATGGCTACACCTTC
V gene: TRBV7-2; J gene: TRBJ2-1; clone size: NA; D gene: NA; CDR3 protein: CASSLEGWQSYNEQFF; CDR3 DNA: TGTGCCAGCAGCTTAGAGGGATGGCAATCCTACAATGAGCAGTTCTTC
V gene: TRBV7-3; J gene: TRBJ2-1; clone size: NA; D gene: TRBD2; CDR3 protein: CASSTILAGSEQFF; CDR3 DNA: TGTGCCAGCAGCACCATACTAGCGGGAAGTGAGCAGTTCTTC
V gene: TRBV5-6; J gene: TRBJ1-1; clone size: NA; D gene: TRBD1; CDR3 protein: CASSRRGLGSTEAFF; CDR3 DNA: TGTGCCAGCAGCCGGAGGGGGCTCGGGTCTACTGAAGCTTTCTTT
V gene: TRBV7-9; J gene: TRBJ2-3; clone size: few; D gene: NA; CDR3 protein: CARGEGGTDTQYF; CDR3 DNA: TGTGCCAGGGGGGAAGGGGGCACAGATACGCAGTATTTT
V gene: TRBV5-1; J gene: TRBJ1-2; clone size: NA; D gene: NA; CDR3 protein: CASSLLGQDYGYTF; CDR3 DNA: TGCGCCAGCAGCTTGTTGGGACAAGACTATGGCTACACCTTC
V gene: TRBV6-1; J gene: TRBJ2-7; clone size: NA; D gene: NA; CDR3 protein: CASSEAGTTYEQYF; CDR3 DNA: TGTGCCAGCAGTGAAGCCGGCACAACCTACGAGCAGTACTTC